There are many counts of the clone carrying this T cell receptor (beta chain). This sample is drawn from a study of regulatory T cells in long-lasting Graves disease. About the study: Under 3 months of antithyroid drugs had been taken by newly diagnosed Graves' patients.

Relying on iRepertoire HTBI primers and Arm-PCR of CDR3 regions, the team built TCR beta libraries. TCRdb redid the calling of the multiplex PCR reads with MiXCR, one entry per CDR3 protein. Counted here are 450,000 to 600,000 distinct CDR3 sequences, approximately 13% occurring once; the ten biggest clones make up about 9.1%. V lost 8 bases and J lost 7; bases outside the gene matches: 1. The germline V gene encodes CDR1 LNHDA and CDR2 SQIVND (reference sequence). This CDR3 is built from 11 residues. Stated time point: newly diagnosed GD, antithyroid drugs for less than 3 months. Following extraction of RNA from PBMCs, that RNA was used to make the TCR library. The same sample was also studied in work on T cells in Graves' hyperthyroidism and ophthalmopathy. As that report states: Graves' hyperthyroidism qualified as stable when ophthalmopathy did not progress within 18 months. Among thyroid clonotypes expanded above 0.001, most also appeared in blood. Ophthalmopathy cases were set apart from stable hyperthyroidism by a 13 V-J model.

The sequence was obtained from a man aged 30-40 years with Graves disease. V and J are TRBV19 and TRBJ2-1; 8 bases are shared with TRBD2. Sequences were derived from peripheral blood mononuclear cells (PBMCs), sampled at new diagnosis, from a patient treated with antithyroid drugs. CDR3 in amino acids: CASGGGNEQFF. DNA for the CDR3: TGTGCCAGTGGCGGGGGGAATGAGCAGTTCTTC.